This note documents a single TCR beta chain sequence. Its antigen remains unknown. This sample is drawn from a study of CD8+ T cells in alopecia areata. Study-wide findings and caveats: Affected lesional scalp, above all in alopecia totalis/universalis, was more clonal than normal scalp. Mice showed TCR sharing more clearly than patients did, possibly owing to HLA.

TCR sequencing used cDNA made by reverse transcription of extracted RNA. The repertoire was sequenced with immunoSEQ multiplex PCR; TCRdb's copy has only in-frame clones and lacks some. The sample has roughly 140,000 clones; less than 75% are singletons. The CDR3 covers 17 residues. The germline V gene encodes CDR1 GTSNPN and CDR2 SVGIG (reference sequence). Trimming cost V 2 bases and J 2 bases; bases outside gene matches: 6. Investigators sorted PBMCs to obtain both CD4+ and CD8+ T cells. Sequencing was done on a sample of CD8+ T cells sorted from blood. V is TRBV30 and J is TRBJ2-6; TRBD1 aligns across 10 bases. The clonotype comes from a human donor in good health. Here the CDR3 reads CAWSSTGGPTGANVLTF. The CDR3 region has the DNA TGTGCCTGGAGTTCGACAGGGGGCCCAACTGGGGCCAACGTCCTGACTTTC.